This T cell receptor beta chain was profiled in a study of cytomegalovirus exposure and HLA in healthy donors. The study's findings and limits: Rare TCR sequences dominated, though some public TCRs recurred in many donors.

Germline V gives CDR1 MNHEY, CDR2 SMNVEV (reference sequence). This CDR3 is 19 amino acids long. V lost 3 bases, J lost 4 bases, and 17 bases stayed unmatched. A word on this clone: As yet, its antigen is unknown.

Profiling relied on immunoSEQ multiplex PCR, and the TCRdb table lists in-frame clones only, not all of them. The data contain over 200,000 clones, roughly 90% of them singletons. It was the approximately 130-subject validation cohort, separate from the roughly 700-subject first cohort, to which the donors belonged. Sequenced sample: PBMCs. This TCR was sampled from a young woman in good health and CMV-seronegative. The V gene is TRBV27, the J gene TRBJ2-1; 8 nucleotides align to TRBD2. The CDR3 region is CASSLSHTLGLGVYNEQFF. The CDR3 nucleotides are TGTGCCAGCAGTTTGTCACATACTTTGGGACTAGGTGTGTACAATGAGCAGTTCTTC.